One and the same sample provided the 32 T cell receptor beta chains below, sequenced in a study of blood T cells in healthy people across ages (dated by TCRdb to the mid-2010s). The protocol used for the library was 5' RACE. Sequencing was performed on an Illumina HiSeq 2500. A second PCR of roughly 6 to 11 cycles was performed with a sample-barcoded 5' primer and a J-beta primer mix. TCRdb itself trimmed the public reads at Q25 with fastp, ran MiXCR and retained productive beta chains. When rows share a CDR3 protein, they turn into one entry using the most common DNA and genes. The sample table shows about 1.8 million distinct CDR3 sequences, and 49% are seen once. The ten largest clones represent roughly 2.1% of the sample. Sequencing was carried out using blood. The receptors come from a woman between 40 and 50 years old in good health.

The chain couples TRBV10-3 to TRBJ2-2; 7 bases fit TRBD1. The CDR3 runs to 13 residues. The germline V gene has CDR1 ENHRY and CDR2 SYGVKD. V trimming: 6 bases; J trimming: 3 bases; junction bases outside the gene matches: 1. The CDR3 region has the DNA TGTGCCATCAGAGACAGGGACACCGGGGAGCTGTTTTTT. Its protein product is CAIRDRDTGELFF.

This chain joins TRBV5-1 and TRBJ2-5; 7 bases match TRBD1. The CDR3 has 14 amino acids. In germline, CDR1 is SGHRS, CDR2 YFSETQ. With 10 bases clipped from V and 5 bases from J, the junction kept 14 bases outside the gene matches. CDR3 nucleotides: TGCGCCTCCCACAGGGGCCCCCAAGGGGAGACCCAGTACTTC. Its protein is CASHRGPQGETQYF.

This clonotype has a single count. The chain combines TRBV6-6 with TRBJ1-5; the D is unclear. This CDR3 spans 13 amino acids. The ends were cut back, 3 bases at V and 8 bases at J, with 11 bases in the middle. Germline lookup yields CDR1 MNHNY and CDR2 SVGAGI (reference sequence). The CDR3 protein is CASSYTAIKPQHF. In DNA form, the CDR3 reads TGTGCCAGCAGTTATACAGCGATCAAGCCCCAGCATTTT.

The chain links TRBV7-2 to TRBJ2-1, with 8 bases aligning to TRBD1. The germline gives CDR1 SGHTA, CDR2 FQGNSA. V was clipped by 1 base and J by 7 bases; unmatched bases: 9. CDR3 length: 16 amino acids. The CDR3 is CASSLGQGKAGNEQFF. The CDR3 DNA reads as TGTGCCAGCAGCTTAGGACAGGGGAAGGCAGGGAATGAGCAGTTCTTC.

The chain recombines TRBV29-1 with TRBJ1-5; D gene uncertain. Germline V lookup: CDR1 SQVTM, CDR2 ANQGSEA. The V end lost 4 bases, the J end lost 3 bases, and 10 bases lay between the germline ends. The CDR3 runs 13 residues. The CDR3 DNA reads TGCAGCGTTGTTATAGGCCTCAATCAGCCCCAGCATTTT. Translating gives CSVVIGLNQPQHF.

This clonotype was counted between two and nine times. The chain carries TRBV11-3 and TRBJ2-3; 7 nucleotides line up with TRBD1. J gave up 0 bases and V 0 bases, and 15 bases lay outside the gene matches. Germline lookup yields CDR1 SGHNT and CDR2 YENEEA. CDR3 length equals 20 residues. CDR3 in DNA: TGTGCCAGCAGCTTAGATAATGGGACAGTCCCTATTTCTAGCACAGATACGCAGTATTTT. Translation gives CASSLDNGTVPISSTDTQYF.

On this clonotype: A read error may account for a junction end that differs from germline. The chain carries TRBV5-5 and TRBJ1-2, with a tentative D call TRBD1 (5 bases). The CDR3 totals 15 residues. Germline-derived CDR1 and CDR2 are SGHKS and YYEKEE (reference sequence). The CDR3 loop reads CASGLVGPGLYGYTF. The CDR3 DNA reads TGTGCCAGCGGCTTGGTTGGCCCGGGACTTTATGGCTACACCTTC.

The rearrangement joins TRBV28 to TRBJ2-5; no clear D gene. The CDR3 contains 15 residues. V lost 4 bases and J 4 bases, leaving 16 bases between the germline ends. Germline V gene sequence: CDR1 MDHEN, CDR2 SYDVKM. The CDR3 sequence: CASSSRIGMGETQYF. The CDR3 nucleotides read TGTGCCAGCAGTTCTCGGATAGGGATGGGAGAGACCCAGTACTTC.

The chain's CDR3 is CASSQEASGGLYFRYF. The CDR3 nucleotides are TGCGCCAGCAGCCAAGAGGCTAGCGGGGGCTTATACTTTCGGTATTTT. V is TRBV4-3 and J is TRBJ2-3; 10 positions match TRBD2. This CDR3 spans 16 amino acids. The ends lost 0 bases at V and 14 bases at J; junction bases unmatched: 14. In germline, CDR1 is LGHNA, CDR2 YSLEER.

The chain employs TRBV20-1 and TRBJ1-2, with D uncertain. Per the germline V gene, CDR1 is DFQATT and CDR2 is SNEGSKA (reference sequence). Between the trimmed V and J ends, which lost 6 bases and 1 base, there was a span of 15 bases. The CDR3 is made up of 14 amino acids. CDR3 sequence reads: CSAGATLFNYGYTF. In DNA, the CDR3 is TGCAGTGCGGGCGCTACCCTTTTTAACTATGGCTACACCTTC.

The chain couples TRBV27 to TRBJ1-6; D gene unclear. V gave up 2 bases and J gave up 6 bases, with 17 bases separating them. The length of the CDR3 is 17 residues. Germline values: CDR1 MNHEY, CDR2 SMNVEV (reference sequence). The CDR3, as DNA: TGTGCCAGCAGTTTACTGGGCCTTACATATCGTAATTCACCCCTCCACTTT. Amino acids: CASSLLGLTYRNSPLHF.

The V gene is TRBV27, the J gene TRBJ2-1; D unclear. V was shortened by 4 bases and J by 9 bases, with 13 bases between the two germline ends. This CDR3 has 13 residues. The germline V gene encodes CDR1 MNHEY and CDR2 SMNVEV (reference sequence). CDR3 protein: CASSSNRIGEQFF. CDR3 nucleotide sequence: TGTGCCAGCAGTTCAAACCGGATAGGTGAGCAGTTCTTC.

This chain uses TRBV5-1 with TRBJ2-7; 7 bases align to TRBD1. Trimming removed 5 bases from V and 0 bases from J; junction bases left unmatched: 5. The CDR3 loop spans 14 amino acids. In germline, CDR1 is SGHRS, CDR2 YFSETQ. This CDR3 reads CASRQGEISYEQYF. Here the CDR3 DNA reads TGCGCCAGCAGGCAGGGGGAAATCTCCTACGAGCAGTACTTC.

The chain is built from TRBV7-9 and TRBJ1-4; weak D call: TRBD1 (6 bases). Germline CDR1 is SEHNR and CDR2 is FQNEAQ (reference sequence). The CDR3 has 16 residues. Trimming cost V 5 bases and J 0 bases, with 13 bases left between them. Here the CDR3 reads CASSPRTATTNEKLFF. CDR3 in DNA: TGTGCCAGCAGCCCTCGGACAGCTACAACTAATGAAAAACTGTTTTTT.

The rearrangement joins TRBV20-1 to TRBJ2-5; D is perhaps TRBD1 (5 bases). The CDR3 runs to 16 residues. CDR1 is DFQATT, CDR2 SNEGSKA, per germline (reference sequence). V was trimmed by 0 bases and J by 2 bases, leaving 16 bases between them. The CDR3: CSARDPSRVGQETQYF. Here the CDR3 DNA reads TGCAGTGCTAGAGATCCATCCAGGGTGGGACAAGAGACCCAGTACTTC.

This clonotype has a handful of counts. J is TRBJ2-1 and V is TRBV20-1; TRBD1 aligns across 11 bases. The CDR3 sequence is 13 residues long. V was clipped by 6 bases and J by 10 bases; unmatched bases: 8. Germline CDR1 reads DFQATT; CDR2 reads SNEGSKA (reference sequence). The CDR3 is CSARGQGGREQFF. The CDR3 DNA reads TGCAGTGCCCGGGGACAGGGGGGTCGGGAGCAGTTCTTC.

The gene calls are TRBV6-1 and TRBJ1-6; 9 bases agree with TRBD1. There are 14 residues in the CDR3. Unmatched junction bases numbered 7, after V lost 6 bases and J lost 10 bases. Germline lookup yields CDR1 MNHNS and CDR2 SASEGT. The CDR3 sequence is CASSPGQGKSPLHF. For the CDR3, the DNA is TGTGCCAGCAGCCCAGGACAGGGGAAATCACCCCTCCACTTT.

V usage is TRBV15 and J usage is TRBJ1-5; D gene ambiguous. The V gene's germline CDR1 is LNHNV and CDR2 YYDKDF (reference sequence). V lost 0 bases to trimming and J lost 2 bases, with 8 bases between them. CDR3 length: 15 residues. CDR3 loop: CATSREGIGNQPQHF. The CDR3 coding sequence is TGTGCCACCAGCAGAGAGGGAATAGGCAATCAGCCCCAGCATTTT.

The chain employs TRBV14 and TRBJ1-4; TRBD1 matches at 10 bases. The CDR3 is 16 amino acids. Germline V gives CDR1 SGHDN, CDR2 FVKESK. With 0 bases clipped from V and 7 bases from J, the junction kept 5 bases outside the gene matches. The CDR3 nucleotides are TGTGCCAGCAGCCAAGATCGGGACAGGGGTATTGAAAAACTGTTTTTT. Translation: CASSQDRDRGIEKLFF.

Turning to this clonotype: Compared with germline, one end of the junction differs, possibly owing to a read error. The chain employs TRBV2 and TRBJ2-1; D remains unclear. The CDR3 is made up of 13 amino acids. Germline CDR1 SNHLY, CDR2 FYNNEI. The CDR3 region is CASGEAHFNEQFF. CDR3 in DNA: TGTGCCAGCGGTGAAGCCCATTTCAATGAGCAGTTCTTC.

The chain links TRBV5-1 to TRBJ2-3; D is undetermined. Looked up from germline, CDR1 is SGHRS and CDR2 is YFSETQ. CDR3 length: 15 amino acids. Trimming removed 3 bases at V and 1 base at J, with 12 bases between. In DNA, the CDR3 is TGCGCCAGCAGCTCACAAGCTAAACGCACAGATACGCAGTATTTT. The encoded protein is CASSSQAKRTDTQYF.

The gene calls are TRBV25-1 and TRBJ2-6, with TRBD1 identical over 7 bases. Losses at the gene ends were 5 bases for V and 2 bases for J; bases not matched to a gene: 9. The germline CDR1 and CDR2 sequences are MGHDK and SYGVNS. The CDR3 is made up of 17 amino acids. CDR3 DNA: TGTGCCAGCAGTTCGAGACAGGGAGCTGCTGGGGCCAACGTCCTGACTTTC. Translating it yields CASSSRQGAAGANVLTF.

The CDR3 DNA is TGCAGTGCTAGAGATTTACGGAGCTCCTATAATTCACCCCTCCACTTT. It yields the protein CSARDLRSSYNSPLHF. The V and J genes are TRBV20-1 and TRBJ1-6, with unresolved D. From germline, CDR1 is DFQATT and CDR2 SNEGSKA (reference sequence). The CDR3 spans 16 residues. Trimming took 0 bases from V and 0 from J, leaving 9 bases between them.

The chain employs TRBV6-5 and TRBJ1-5, with D unclear. Germline CDR1 reads MNHEY; CDR2 reads SVGAGI. The CDR3 length is 15 residues. V lost 6 bases to trimming and J lost 1 base, with 13 bases between them. The CDR3 DNA is TGTGCCAGCAGGTTTCTGGGCAAGAGCAATCAGCCCCAGCATTTT. Translating gives CASRFLGKSNQPQHF.

V usage is TRBV2 and J usage is TRBJ2-5; weak D call: TRBD1 (5 bases). CDR1 and CDR2 (germline): SNHLY, FYNNEI. There are 16 residues in the CDR3. V was clipped by 4 bases and J by 1 base, with 16 bases between them. The CDR3 here is CASSGVTANFQETQYF. CDR3 DNA sequence: TGTGCCAGCAGTGGGGTGACAGCGAATTTCCAAGAGACCCAGTACTTC.

The chain joins TRBV5-1 to TRBJ2-1, with 14 bases fitting TRBD2. This CDR3 comprises 18 residues. Unmatched junction bases numbered 12, after V lost 2 bases and J lost 8 bases. Germline V gene data show CDR1 as SGHRS and CDR2 as YFSETQ. The chain's CDR3 is CASSLGLAGGPSRDEQFF. Here the CDR3 DNA reads TGCGCCAGCAGCTTAGGACTAGCGGGGGGCCCGAGTCGCGATGAGCAGTTCTTC.

V gene TRBV18 combines with J gene TRBJ2-5; D is perhaps TRBD1 (6 bases). The DNA end is a closer match to TRBJ2-7, so the J assignment may be wrong. CDR3 length: 13 amino acids. The germline CDR1 and CDR2 sequences are KGHSH and LQKENI. In nucleotides, the CDR3 is TGTGCCAGCTCATCCCTAACAGGGTTCGAGCAGTACTTC. Its translation: CASSSLTGFEQYF.

The chain couples TRBV28 to TRBJ2-1; D possibly corresponds to TRBD1 (6 bases). V lost 7 bases to trimming and J lost 9 bases, with 22 bases between them. This CDR3 comprises 15 residues. CDR1 is MDHEN, CDR2 SYDVKM, per germline. CDR3 nucleotide sequence: TGTGCCAGCATTCCAGGACAGTACCATCCGGGTGAGCAGTTCTTC. It yields the protein CASIPGQYHPGEQFF. The full variable domain, in which reference TRBV28 and TRBJ2-1 provide the parts outside the CDR3, is DVKVTQSSRYLVKRTGEKVFLECVQDMDHENMFWYRQDPGLGLRLIYFSYDVKMKEKGDIPEGYSVSREKKERFSLILESASTNQTSMYLCASIPGQYHPGEQFFGPGTRLTVL.

The V and J genes are TRBV24-1 and TRBJ2-3; TRBD2 matches 7 bases. The trim removed 7 bases at V and 7 bases at J, leaving 10 bases unmatched. The CDR3 runs 14 residues. CDR1 is KGHDR and CDR2 is SFDVKD in the germline V gene. For the CDR3, the DNA is TGTGCCACCAGGGATCCCGGGAGGACGAATACGCAGTATTTT. It yields the protein CATRDPGRTNTQYF.

This clonotype is a singleton in its sample. The chain combines TRBV9 with TRBJ1-2; D may be TRBD1 (5 bases). Germline CDR1 reads SGDLS; CDR2 reads YYNGEE. V lost 7 bases, J lost 8 bases, and 18 bases lay in between. The CDR3 is 13 amino acids. The CDR3 loop reads CASAFGTDQGYTF. The CDR3 DNA sequence: TGTGCCAGCGCATTTGGGACGGATCAAGGCTACACCTTC.

This clonotype was picked up a small number of times. The chain recombines TRBV10-1 with TRBJ2-6; perhaps TRBD2 as D (5 bases). CDR3 size: 15 residues. Per the germline V gene, CDR1 is WNHNN and CDR2 is SYGVQD (reference sequence). V was shortened by 3 bases and J by 4 bases, with 10 bases between the two germline ends. The CDR3 here is CASSEMRAGANVLTF. CDR3 sequence (DNA): TGCGCCAGCAGTGAAATGAGGGCCGGGGCCAACGTCCTGACTTTC.

The rearrangement joins TRBV12-3 or TRBV12-4 to TRBJ2-7, with 8 bases aligning to TRBD1. The CDR3 extends over 15 amino acids. Germline trimming cut 6 bases from V and 2 bases from J; bases unmatched to any gene: 9. The CDR3 sequence: CASRSTGGSAYEQYF. The CDR3 DNA is TGTGCCAGCAGGTCTACAGGGGGATCCGCCTACGAGCAGTACTTC.